This record looks at one T cell receptor (beta chain) sequence and its context. Its antigen is not known. Germline V gene data show CDR1 as WSHSY and CDR2 as SAAADI. Trimming removed 8 bases from V and 0 bases from J; junction bases left unmatched: 13. This CDR3 has 17 residues. The entry originates in a study of cytomegalovirus exposure and HLA in healthy donors. Study-wide background: In a later analysis, it was reported that the 110 or so validation repertoires had been produced on the same platform as the 670 or so repertoires belonging to the first cohort.

The donors belonged to the approximately 120-subject validation cohort, separate from the approximately 670-subject first cohort. Findings of the study overall: Most TCRs appeared rarely, but some public TCRs recurred in many donors. Researchers reported that a few CMV-associated chains were confirmed in vitro as CMV antigen-specific.

This table comes from immunoSEQ multiplex PCR, and its TCRdb copy is limited to in-frame clones, with some not included. The table has roughly 52,000 clones, 90% seen once. The gene calls are TRBV10-2 and TRBJ2-1, with TRBD2 matching 7 bases. The clonotype was recovered from a man younger than 30 in good health and CMV-seronegative. Material: PBMCs. Written as DNA, the CDR3 is TGCGCCAGCCGGGGAAGTCGGGGGGTGAGCTCCTACAATGAGCAGTTCTTC. Translation: CASRGSRGVSSYNEQFF.